This TCR beta chain came from a study of cytomegalovirus exposure and HLA in healthy donors. Primers for the PCR totalled 60 Vbeta and 13 Jbeta. Using immunoSEQ multiplex PCR, the repertoire was profiled, and TCRdb retains in-frame clones only, with some absent. The data contain around 150,000 clones, 70% of them singletons. This CDR3 has 16 residues. The ends were cut back, 4 bases at V and 2 bases at J, with 16 bases in the middle. This clone was observed a handful of times. Sequenced input: PBMCs. The clonotype originates from a man between 18 and 29 years old in good health and CMV-seropositive. The chain carries TRBV23-1 and TRBJ2-3, with D possibly matching TRBD1 (5 bases). TRBV23-1 is known as an ORF, though its function is uncertain. The CDR3 reads CASSLGALNFTDTQYF. CDR3 in DNA: TGCGCCAGCAGTCTTGGGGCCCTGAATTTCACAGATACGCAGTATTTT.